The 17 T cell receptor beta chains below come from one sample, sequenced in a study of PD-1 blockade in classical Hodgkin lymphoma. The sample's time point: cycle 4 day 1 (C4D1), after six to seven weeks of nivolumab. With no exception, relapse followed autologous stem cell transplantation in all patients, and brentuximab vedotin exposure varied. Purified CD4+ T cells were obtained from thawed PBMCs through magnetic negative selection. Assay used: immunoSEQ multiplex PCR; TCRdb lists only in-frame clones, some missing. The sample holds over 10,000 clones, about nine tenths seen once. Sequenced here: CD4+ T cells from blood, sampled before the fourth cycle of nivolumab. Receptors were obtained from a human donor with classical Hodgkin lymphoma.

The gene calls are TRBV2 and TRBJ1-1; perhaps TRBD1 as D (5 bases). V was trimmed by 5 bases and J by 2 bases, leaving 12 bases between them. Per the germline V gene, CDR1 is SNHLY and CDR2 is FYNNEI. The CDR3 runs 14 residues. Here the CDR3 DNA reads TGTGCCAGCAGTTTTCAGGGAGGTAACACTGAAGCTTTCTTT. Its translation is CASSFQGGNTEAFF.

This clone was detected only once. The V gene is TRBV21-1, the J gene TRBJ2-7; the table assigns TRBD1, which was not confirmed against the DNA. TRBV21-1 is reported as a pseudogene. The CDR3 has 19 residues. The CDR3 bases are TGTGCCAGCAGCAAAGCGGGGGGCGGAGACGGACAGGTTTCCTACGAGCAGTACTTC. This sequence encodes CASSKAGGGDGQVSYEQYF.

A few counts support this clone. At one end the junction does not follow the germline gene, possibly because of a read error. The gene calls are TRBV27 and TRBJ2-2, with 8 bases aligning to TRBD1. The CDR3 covers 15 residues. Looked up from germline, CDR1 is MNHEY and CDR2 is SMNVEV (reference sequence). CDR3 sequence (DNA): TGTGCCAGCAGTCCAAGGACAGGGAACTCCGGGGAGCTGTTTTTT. Translated, it gives CASSPRTGNSGELFF.

This sequence joins TRBV2 and TRBJ2-5; tentative D call: TRBD1 (5 bases). Per the germline V gene, CDR1 is SNHLY and CDR2 is FYNNEI. Trimming took off 1 base at V and 4 bases at J, with 7 bases between the two ends. The CDR3 runs 13 residues. This chain's CDR3 is CASSEGGIETQYF. The CDR3 DNA sequence: TGTGCCAGCAGTGAAGGGGGCATAGAGACCCAGTACTTC.

This clone was seen a handful of times. This chain connects TRBV11-3 to TRBJ2-2, with TRBD1 identical over 7 bases. The CDR3 has 18 amino acids. J lost 2 bases, V lost 3 bases, and 12 bases had no gene match. Germline V gene sequence: CDR1 SGHNT, CDR2 YENEEA. CDR3 in DNA: TGTGCCAGCAGCTTTTCGCGAATTGGACAGGTTAACACCGGGGAGCTGTTTTTT. Its translation is CASSFSRIGQVNTGELFF.

The chain couples TRBV18 to TRBJ2-5, with D possibly TRBD1 on 5 matching bases. The germline V and J ends were trimmed by 8 bases and 1 base, with 14 bases remaining between them. CDR3 length: 14 amino acids. Germline loops: CDR1 KGHSH, CDR2 LQKENI. The CDR3, as DNA: TGTGCCAGCGCCGTGACAGAACCCCAAGAGACCCAGTACTTC. It codes for CASAVTEPQETQYF. The variable domain in full, completed from reference TRBV18 and TRBJ2-5, reads NAGVMQNPRHLVRRRGQEARLRCSPMKGHSHVYWYRQLPEEGLKFMVYLQKENIIDESGMPKERFSAEFPKEGPSILRIQQVVRGDSAAYFCASAVTEPQETQYFGPGTRLLVL.

The J gene is TRBJ2-3, the V gene TRBV5-1; D is undetermined. This CDR3 spans 15 amino acids. Trimming left V 5 bases short and J 1 base short, with 14 bases between. The germline V gene encodes CDR1 SGHRS and CDR2 YFSETQ. CDR3 bases: TGCGCCAGCAGAATGGTCCCCGTGGGCACAGATACGCAGTATTTT. The encoded protein is CASRMVPVGTDTQYF.

The chain recombines TRBV27 with TRBJ2-7; D unresolved. The CDR3 has 13 residues. The V gene's germline CDR1 is MNHEY and CDR2 SMNVEV (reference sequence). V was trimmed by 5 bases and J by 5 bases, leaving 13 bases between them. The CDR3 DNA reads TGTGCCAGCAGTCGAAAATATGGGGACGAGCAGTACTTC. This translates into CASSRKYGDEQYF.

This clone was detected only once. This sequence joins TRBV7-9 and TRBJ2-3; 8 positions match TRBD1. Germline CDR1 is SEHNR and CDR2 is FQNEAQ (reference sequence). With 0 bases clipped from V and 4 bases from J, the junction kept 9 bases outside the gene matches. This CDR3 is built from 17 residues. DNA for the CDR3: TGTGCCAGCAGCTTAGCGCTTGGCAGGGGGCGCGCAGATACGCAGTATTTT. Translating it yields CASSLALGRGRADTQYF.

V is TRBV5-1 and J is TRBJ1-4; tentatively, D is TRBD1 (5 bases). V was clipped by 4 bases and J by 3 bases, with 16 bases between them. Germline V gene data show CDR1 as SGHRS and CDR2 as YFSETQ. CDR3 size: 16 residues. The CDR3 protein is CASSDPSGGSNEKLFF. In DNA, the CDR3 is TGCGCCAGCAGCGACCCCTCGGGGGGGTCTAATGAAAAACTGTTTTTT.

This chain links TRBV29-1 with TRBJ2-6, with D perhaps matching TRBD1 (5 bases). Trimming shortened V by 6 bases and J by 2 bases, and 8 bases separated the two germline ends. Germline V lookup: CDR1 SQVTM, CDR2 ANQGSEA. CDR3 length: 13 residues. The DNA for the CDR3 is TGCAGCGTGACAGTGACTGGGGCCAACGTCCTGACTTTC. This translates into CSVTVTGANVLTF.

V and J are TRBV5-6 and TRBJ2-5; D perhaps matches TRBD1 (6 bases). V was trimmed by 8 bases and J by 5 bases, leaving 25 bases between them. The germline gives CDR1 SGHDT, CDR2 YYEEEE. The CDR3 contains 16 residues. The CDR3 region has the DNA TGTGCCAGTTCACGGCCGGACAGACAAATCAAGGAGACCCAGTACTTC. It encodes CASSRPDRQIKETQYF.

The rearrangement joins TRBV5-6 to TRBJ1-2; maybe TRBD1 (6 bases). The V end was cut by 6 bases, the J end by 8 bases, with 11 bases between. The CDR3 has 11 amino acids. Per germline, CDR1 SGHDT and CDR2 YYEEEE. The CDR3 nucleotides are TGTGCCAGCAAACAGGGCGGAGGCTACACCTTC. This sequence encodes CASKQGGGYTF.

The V call is TRBV5-1, the J call TRBJ2-7; D is perhaps TRBD1 or TRBD2 (5 bases each). In germline, CDR1 is SGHRS, CDR2 YFSETQ. The CDR3 runs to 15 residues. V was trimmed by 0 bases and J by 0 bases, leaving 10 bases between them. The chain's CDR3 is CASSLVAGTSYEQYF. The DNA for the CDR3 is TGCGCCAGCAGCTTGGTCGCAGGGACCTCCTACGAGCAGTACTTC.

The gene calls are TRBV5-4 and TRBJ2-5; 8 nucleotides line up with TRBD2. The CDR3 sequence is 15 residues long. Germline V gene data show CDR1 as SGHNT and CDR2 as YYREEE (reference sequence). Germline trimming cut 4 bases from V and 0 bases from J; bases unmatched to any gene: 5. The CDR3 DNA follows: TGTGCCAGCAGCCGAATCGGGGGGGACCAAGAGACCCAGTACTTC. As protein: CASSRIGGDQETQYF.

The V and J genes are TRBV13 and TRBJ2-2; possible D gene TRBD1, 6 bases. In germline, CDR1 is PRHDT, CDR2 FYEKMQ (reference sequence). The CDR3 totals 17 residues. V was cut by 2 bases and J by 6 bases, with 19 bases left in between. This chain's CDR3 is CASSLLLGAGKAGELFF. The CDR3 nucleotides read TGTGCCAGCAGCTTACTCCTGGGGGCTGGTAAGGCCGGGGAGCTGTTTTTT.

The rearrangement joins TRBV7-2 to TRBJ2-7, with D unclear. The CDR3 is 13 residues long. Germline V CDR1 and CDR2: SGHTA, FQGNSA. With 5 bases removed from V and 5 bases from J, the gap between germline ends came to 13 bases. CDR3 protein: CASSLGRKDEQYF. CDR3 nucleotide sequence: TGTGCCAGCAGCCTCGGACGGAAGGACGAGCAGTACTTC.